This T cell receptor beta chain appears in the sequencing data of a study of blood T cell repertoires in COVID-19. Whole-study context: The study drew acute and convalescent COVID-19 samples from the United States, Italy and Spain.

The authors' processing: Estimation of nucleated cell counts relied on the amplification of reference gene primers. Assay: immunoSEQ multiplex PCR; the TCRdb copy retains only in-frame clones and omits some. The V and J calls and clone size were taken over from that table, and D and trimming were inferred from the DNA. The sample has about 260,000 clones, around 87% seen once. Trimming cost V 0 bases and J 1 base, with 5 bases left between them. CDR1 and CDR2 from the germline V gene are GTSNPN and SVGIG (reference sequence). This CDR3 contains 13 residues. Sequencing was carried out using peripheral blood. The clonotype comes from a woman aged 40 to 50 who had recovered from COVID-19. The rearrangement uses TRBV30 and TRBJ2-3, with D unresolved. CDR3 amino acids: CAWSVIGTDTQYF. CDR3 nucleotide sequence: TGTGCCTGGAGTGTAATAGGCACAGATACGCAGTATTTT.